This T cell receptor beta chain comes out of a study of OX40 agonist ivuxolimab in advanced cancers. Profiling relied on immunoSEQ multiplex PCR, and the TCRdb table lists in-frame clones only, not all of them. Of tens of thousands of clones in the sample, about 80% were seen once. Germline CDR1 SNHLY, CDR2 FYNNEI. The CDR3 runs 14 residues. The ends were cut back, 3 bases at V and 4 bases at J, with 12 bases in the middle. The sequenced sample was CD4+ or CD8+ T cells sorted from blood, obtained in a trial of the OX40 agonist ivuxolimab. The chain has TRBV2 and TRBJ1-2, with TRBD1 as a possible D gene (5 bases). This receptor was identified in an adult with an advanced solid tumor such as melanoma, head and neck, liver or kidney cancer. The DNA of the CDR3 is TGTGCCAGCAGTGATCTGGGGCCGGGCTATGGCTACACCTTC. It encodes CASSDLGPGYGYTF. Together with reference TRBV2 and TRBJ1-2, the CDR3 gives the full variable domain: EPEVTQTPSHQVTQMGQEVILRCVPISNHLYFYWYRQILGQKVEFLVSFYNNEISEKSEIFDDQFSVERPDGSNFTLKIRSTKLEDSAMYFCASSDLGPGYGYTFGSGTRLTVV.